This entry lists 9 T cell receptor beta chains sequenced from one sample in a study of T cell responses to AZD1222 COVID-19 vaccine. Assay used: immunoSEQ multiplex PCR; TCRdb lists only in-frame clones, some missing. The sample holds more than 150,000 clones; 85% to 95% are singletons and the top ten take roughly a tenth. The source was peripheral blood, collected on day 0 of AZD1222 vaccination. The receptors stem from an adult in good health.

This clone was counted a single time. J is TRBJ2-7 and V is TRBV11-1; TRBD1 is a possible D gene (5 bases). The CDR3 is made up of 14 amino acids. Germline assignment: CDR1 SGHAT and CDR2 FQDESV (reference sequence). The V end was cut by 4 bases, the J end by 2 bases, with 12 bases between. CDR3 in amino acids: CASSSVGRTYEQYF. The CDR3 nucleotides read TGTGCCAGCAGCTCAGTGGGGCGGACCTACGAGCAGTACTTC.

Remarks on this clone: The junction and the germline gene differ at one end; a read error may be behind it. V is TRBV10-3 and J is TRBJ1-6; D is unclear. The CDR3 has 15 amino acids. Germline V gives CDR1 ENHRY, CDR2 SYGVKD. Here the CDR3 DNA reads TGTACCATCAGTGAGCAGGTCGGGGATAATTCACCCCTCCACTTT. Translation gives CTISEQVGDNSPLHF.

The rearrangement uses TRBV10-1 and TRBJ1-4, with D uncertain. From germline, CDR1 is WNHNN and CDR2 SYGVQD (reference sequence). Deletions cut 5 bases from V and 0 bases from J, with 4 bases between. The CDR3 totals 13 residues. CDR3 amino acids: CASSRATNEKLFF. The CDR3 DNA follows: TGCGCCAGCAGTCGGGCAACTAATGAAAAACTGTTTTTT.

In DNA, the CDR3 is TGTGCCAGCAGCGAGGAGGGGGGACAGGTTAGCACAGATACGCAGTATTTT. It is translated as CASSEEGGQVSTDTQYF. The rearrangement uses TRBV9 and TRBJ2-3, with 8 bases that match TRBD1. Germline V lookup: CDR1 SGDLS, CDR2 YYNGEE. The CDR3 extends over 17 amino acids. J lost 0 bases, V lost 3 bases, and 9 bases had no gene match.

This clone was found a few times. CDR3 nucleotide sequence: TGTGCCAGCAGCTTTCCAGAGGGACAGGGTAACTACGAGCAGTACTTC. It specifies CASSFPEGQGNYEQYF. The V call is TRBV7-9, the J call TRBJ2-7, with 9 bases fitting TRBD1. Germline-derived CDR1 and CDR2 are SEHNR and FQNEAQ (reference sequence). V was clipped by 3 bases and J by 3 bases; unmatched bases: 9. The CDR3 has 16 amino acids.

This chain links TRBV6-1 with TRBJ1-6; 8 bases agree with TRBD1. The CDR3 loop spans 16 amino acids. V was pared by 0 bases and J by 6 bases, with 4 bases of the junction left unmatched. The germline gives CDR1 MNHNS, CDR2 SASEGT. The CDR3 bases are TGTGCCAGCAGTGAAGCGGTCGACAGGGGTAATTCACCCCTCCACTTT. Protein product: CASSEAVDRGNSPLHF.

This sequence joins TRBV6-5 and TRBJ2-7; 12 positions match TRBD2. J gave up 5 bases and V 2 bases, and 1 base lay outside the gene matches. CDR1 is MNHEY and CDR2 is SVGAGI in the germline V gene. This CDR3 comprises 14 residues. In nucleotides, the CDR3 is TGTGCCAGCAGTTACGGACTAGCGGGACACGAGCAGTACTTC. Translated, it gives CASSYGLAGHEQYF.

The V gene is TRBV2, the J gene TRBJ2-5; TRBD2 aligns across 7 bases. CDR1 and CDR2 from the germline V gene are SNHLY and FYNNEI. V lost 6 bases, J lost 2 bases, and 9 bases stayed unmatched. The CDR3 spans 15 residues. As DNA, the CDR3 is TGTGCCAGCAGGACCTCTGGGGGGGGTCAAGAGACCCAGTACTTC. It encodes CASRTSGGGQETQYF.

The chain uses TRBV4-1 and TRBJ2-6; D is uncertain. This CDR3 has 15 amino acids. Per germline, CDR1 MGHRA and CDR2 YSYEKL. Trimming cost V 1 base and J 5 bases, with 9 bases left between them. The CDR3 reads CASSQGGNRANVLTF. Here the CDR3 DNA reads TGCGCCAGCAGCCAAGGTGGGAATAGGGCCAACGTCCTGACTTTC.